The rows below give T cell receptor beta chains drawn from one sample of a study of T cell responses to AZD1222 COVID-19 vaccine. Some clones are missing from TCRdb's copy, which holds only in-frame ones; the method was immunoSEQ multiplex PCR. This sample yields roughly 190,000 clones, of which about 92% are seen a single time; 3.6% belongs to the top ten. Sequencing was performed on peripheral blood, taken 28 days after the second dose of the MenACWY control vaccine. The receptors derive from an adult who received the MenACWY meningococcal vaccine as a control. The CDR3 runs from the conserved cysteine through the conserved F or W. A D gene is named only where the DNA matches it firmly.

>TRBV11-3|TRBD1|TRBJ2-3|15
CAIKTGGTSTDTQYF
>TRBV7-9|.|TRBJ1-4|11
CASSPNEKLFF
>TRBV18|.|TRBJ2-2|12
CASSPKTGELFF
>TRBV27|.|TRBJ1-1|13
CASRVGPYTEAFF
>TRBV15|.|TRBJ1-1|12
CATSMGYTEAFF
>TRBV28|.|TRBJ1-1|17
CASSLPLPWGGNTEAFF
>TRBV4-2|TRBD1|TRBJ1-2|15
CASSQAGTGIYGYTF
>TRBV11-3|.|TRBJ1-3|12
CASSEERNTIYF
>TRBV5-1|.|TRBJ1-1|15
CASSLAAGANTEAFF
>TRBV2|TRBD1|TRBJ2-1|15
CASSEDRPNYNEQFF
>TRBV2|.|TRBJ2-2|14
CASSDRWDTGELFF
>TRBV6-5|.|TRBJ1-1|14
CASSYTLEATEAFF
>TRBV9|.|TRBJ2-7|13
CASSVTALGEQYF
>TRBV5-6|.|TRBJ2-5|18
CASSHRLGQGNVGETQYF
>TRBV7-8|TRBD1|TRBJ1-2|13
CASSPNRGHGYTF
>TRBV29-1|.|TRBJ1-2|12
CSSGVLVGGYTF
>TRBV10-3|.|TRBJ2-7|13
CAISIHRSYEQYF
>TRBV6-5|.|TRBJ1-1|13
CASRVTVNTEAFF
>TRBV14|TRBD2|TRBJ2-1|16
CASSHLGLAGANEQFF
>TRBV5-1|.|TRBJ2-1|14
CASSLADSYNEQFF
>TRBV13|.|TRBJ2-7|14
CASSLAGSSYEQYF
>TRBV5-5|TRBD1|TRBJ2-7|15
CASSSPGQGAYEQYF
>TRBV15|TRBD1|TRBJ1-5|18
CATSRAGTGGWSNQPQHF
>TRBV5-1|.|TRBJ1-3|16
CASSPINADRGNTIYF
>TRBV5-1|TRBD1|TRBJ2-7|13
CASSLGTGGEQYF
>TRBV2|.|TRBJ1-1|10
CASRQNRAFF
>TRBV9|TRBD2|TRBJ2-1|15
CASSVRLAGGGEQFF
>TRBV13|TRBD2|TRBJ2-1|15
CASSLTSGRANEQFF